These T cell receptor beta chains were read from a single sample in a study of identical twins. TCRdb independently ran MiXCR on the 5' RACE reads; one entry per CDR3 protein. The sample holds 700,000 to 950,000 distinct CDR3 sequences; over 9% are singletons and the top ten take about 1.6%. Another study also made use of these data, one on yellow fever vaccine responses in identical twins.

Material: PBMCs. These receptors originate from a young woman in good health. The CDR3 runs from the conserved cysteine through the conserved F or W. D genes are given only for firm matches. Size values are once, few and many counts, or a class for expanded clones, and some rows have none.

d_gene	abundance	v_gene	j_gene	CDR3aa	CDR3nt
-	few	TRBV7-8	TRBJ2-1	CASSGRGSLVLNNEQFF	TGTGCCAGCAGCGGCCGTGGATCGTTGGTACTAAACAATGAGCAGTTCTTC
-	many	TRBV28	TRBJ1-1	CASRSDMNTEAFF	TGTGCCAGCAGGTCAGATATGAACACTGAAGCTTTCTTT
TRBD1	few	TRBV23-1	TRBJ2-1	CASSQSDRAQMGEQFF	TGCGCCAGCAGTCAATCGGACAGGGCTCAGATGGGTGAGCAGTTCTTC
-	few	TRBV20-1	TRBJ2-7	CSARDGAWVSYEQYF	TGCAGTGCTAGAGATGGGGCATGGGTCTCCTACGAGCAGTACTTC
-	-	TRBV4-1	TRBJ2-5	CASSQAQGETQYF	TGCGCCAGCAGCCAAGCGCAAGGAGAGACCCAGTACTTC
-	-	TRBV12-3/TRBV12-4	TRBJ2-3	CASSRTFTDTQYF	TGTGCCAGCAGTCGGACCTTCACAGATACGCAGTATTTT
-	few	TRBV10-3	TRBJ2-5	CAISEGLAEETQYF	TGTGCCATCAGTGAGGGGCTAGCTGAGGAGACCCAGTACTTC
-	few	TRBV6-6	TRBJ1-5	CASSLDRINSNQPQHF	TGTGCCAGCAGTTTGGATAGGATTAATAGCAATCAGCCCCAGCATTTT
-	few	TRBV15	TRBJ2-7	CATSREYGYEQYF	TGTGCCACCAGCAGAGAATACGGCTACGAGCAGTACTTC
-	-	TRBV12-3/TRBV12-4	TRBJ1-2	CASSRQIVNYGYTF	TGTGCCAGCAGTCGACAGATAGTTAACTATGGCTACACCTTC
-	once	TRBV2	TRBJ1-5	CASKGRSNQPQHF	TGTGCCAGCAAAGGGCGGAGTAATCAGCCCCAGCATTTT
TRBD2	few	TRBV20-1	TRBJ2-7	CSARQGTSGTYEQYF	TGCAGTGCTCGCCAAGGGACTAGCGGGACTTACGAGCAGTACTTC
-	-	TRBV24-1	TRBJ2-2	CATSDSQTSTGELFF	TGTGCCACCAGTGATTCGCAGACTAGCACCGGGGAGCTGTTTTTT
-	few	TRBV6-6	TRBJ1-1	CASSYGRTEAFF	TGTGCCAGCAGTTACGGCAGAACTGAAGCTTTCTTT
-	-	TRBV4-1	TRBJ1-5	CASSQVAGSSNQPQHF	TGCGCCAGCAGCCAAGTGGCAGGGTCTAGCAATCAGCCCCAGCATTTT
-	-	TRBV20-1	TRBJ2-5	CSARDGGGAAPPETQYF	TGCAGTGCTAGAGATGGAGGGGGGGCTGCTCCTCCCGAGACCCAGTACTTC
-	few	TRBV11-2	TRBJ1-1	CASSLAGSGTEAFF	TGTGCCAGCAGCTTAGCTGGTTCTGGGACTGAAGCTTTCTTT
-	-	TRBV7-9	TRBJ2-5	CASSAQPRGGQETQYF	TGTGCCAGCAGCGCTCAGCCCAGGGGGGGCCAAGAGACCCAGTACTTC
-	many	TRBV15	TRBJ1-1	CATSRDFGNTEAFF	TGTGCCACCAGCAGAGATTTTGGAAACACTGAAGCTTTCTTT
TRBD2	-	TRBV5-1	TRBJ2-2	CASNGGLAGGRGTGELFF	TGCGCCAGCAACGGGGGGCTAGCGGGAGGACGAGGAACCGGGGAGCTGTTTTTT
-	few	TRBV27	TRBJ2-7	CASSLAADYRYEQYF	TGTGCCAGCAGTTTGGCAGCGGACTACCGGTACGAGCAGTACTTC
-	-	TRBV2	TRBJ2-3	CASSIRLTDTQYF	TGTGCCAGCAGTATCCGACTAACAGATACGCAGTATTTT